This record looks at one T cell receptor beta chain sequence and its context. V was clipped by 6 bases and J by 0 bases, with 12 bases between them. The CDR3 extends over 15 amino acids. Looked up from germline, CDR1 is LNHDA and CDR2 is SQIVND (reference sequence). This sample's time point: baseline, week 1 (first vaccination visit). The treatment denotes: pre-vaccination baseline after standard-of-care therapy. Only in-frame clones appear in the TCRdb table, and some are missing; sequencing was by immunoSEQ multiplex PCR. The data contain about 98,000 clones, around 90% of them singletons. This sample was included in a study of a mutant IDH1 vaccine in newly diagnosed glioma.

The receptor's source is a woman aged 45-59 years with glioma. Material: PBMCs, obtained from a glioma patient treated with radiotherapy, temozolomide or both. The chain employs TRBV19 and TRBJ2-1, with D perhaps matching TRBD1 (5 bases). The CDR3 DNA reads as TGTGCCAGTAGCAGCGACAGCCACTCCTACAATGAGCAGTTCTTC. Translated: CASSSDSHSYNEQFF.